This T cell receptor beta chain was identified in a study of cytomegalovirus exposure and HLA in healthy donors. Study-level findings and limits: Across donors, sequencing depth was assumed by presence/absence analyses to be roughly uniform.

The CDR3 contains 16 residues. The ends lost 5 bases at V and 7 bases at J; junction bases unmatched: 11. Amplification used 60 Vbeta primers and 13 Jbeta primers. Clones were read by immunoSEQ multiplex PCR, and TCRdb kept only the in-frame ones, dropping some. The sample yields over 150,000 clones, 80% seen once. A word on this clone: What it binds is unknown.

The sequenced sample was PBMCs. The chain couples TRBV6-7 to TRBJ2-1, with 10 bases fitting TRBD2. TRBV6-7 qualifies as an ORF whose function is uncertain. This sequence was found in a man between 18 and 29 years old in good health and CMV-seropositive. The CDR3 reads CASSDNFGLADNEQFF. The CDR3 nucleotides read TGTGCCAGCAGTGACAACTTCGGACTAGCGGATAATGAGCAGTTCTTC.